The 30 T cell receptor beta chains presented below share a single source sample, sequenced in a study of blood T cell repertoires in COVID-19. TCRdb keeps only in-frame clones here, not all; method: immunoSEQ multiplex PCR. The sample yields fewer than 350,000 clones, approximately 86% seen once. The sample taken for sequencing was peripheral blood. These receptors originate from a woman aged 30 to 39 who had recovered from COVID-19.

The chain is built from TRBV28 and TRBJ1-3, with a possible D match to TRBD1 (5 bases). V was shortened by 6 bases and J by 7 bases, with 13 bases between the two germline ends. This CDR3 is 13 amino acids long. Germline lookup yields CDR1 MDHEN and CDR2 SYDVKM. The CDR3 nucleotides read TGTGCCAGCAGGTCGAACAAGGGGAACACCATATATTTT. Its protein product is CASRSNKGNTIYF.

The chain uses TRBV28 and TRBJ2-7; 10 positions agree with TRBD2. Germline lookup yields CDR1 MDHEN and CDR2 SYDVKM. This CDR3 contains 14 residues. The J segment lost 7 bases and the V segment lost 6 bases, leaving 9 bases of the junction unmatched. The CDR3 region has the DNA TGTGCCAGCAGGCCCAGCGGGGGGGGTGCGGAGCAGTACTTC. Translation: CASRPSGGGAEQYF.

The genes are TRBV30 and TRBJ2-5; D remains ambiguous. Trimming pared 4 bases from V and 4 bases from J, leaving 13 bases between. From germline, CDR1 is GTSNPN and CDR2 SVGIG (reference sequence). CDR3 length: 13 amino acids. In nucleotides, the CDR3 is TGTGCCTGGATCCCCCGGAGCCGAGAGACCCAGTACTTC. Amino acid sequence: CAWIPRSRETQYF.

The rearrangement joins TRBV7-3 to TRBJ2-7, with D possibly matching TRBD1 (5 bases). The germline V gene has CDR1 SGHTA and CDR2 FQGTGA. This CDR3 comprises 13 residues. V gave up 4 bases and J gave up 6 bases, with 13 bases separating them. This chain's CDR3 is CASSSQGYGEQYF. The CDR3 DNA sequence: TGTGCCAGCAGCTCTCAGGGTTACGGCGAGCAGTACTTC.

The CDR3 protein is CASSLSPSGRIYEQYF. The CDR3 nucleotides read TGTGCCAGCAGCTTATCCCCTAGCGGGCGGATCTACGAGCAGTACTTC. J is TRBJ2-7 and V is TRBV5-6; 8 bases map to TRBD2. The V gene's germline CDR1 is SGHDT and CDR2 YYEEEE. With 2 bases clipped from V and 3 bases from J, the junction kept 10 bases outside the gene matches. The CDR3 consists of 16 residues.

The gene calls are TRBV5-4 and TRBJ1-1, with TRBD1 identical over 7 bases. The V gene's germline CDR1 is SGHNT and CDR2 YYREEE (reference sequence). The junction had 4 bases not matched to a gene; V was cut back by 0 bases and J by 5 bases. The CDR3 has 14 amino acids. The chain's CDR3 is CASSLGQGLTEAFF. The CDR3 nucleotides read TGTGCCAGCAGCTTGGGACAGGGATTAACTGAAGCTTTCTTT.

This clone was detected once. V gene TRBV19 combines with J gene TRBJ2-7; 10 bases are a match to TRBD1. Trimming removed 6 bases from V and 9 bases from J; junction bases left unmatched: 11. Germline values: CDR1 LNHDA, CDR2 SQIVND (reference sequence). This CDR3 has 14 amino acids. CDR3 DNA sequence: TGTGCCAGTAGCACCGGGACAGGGGCGGTCGGGCAGTACTTC. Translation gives CASSTGTGAVGQYF.

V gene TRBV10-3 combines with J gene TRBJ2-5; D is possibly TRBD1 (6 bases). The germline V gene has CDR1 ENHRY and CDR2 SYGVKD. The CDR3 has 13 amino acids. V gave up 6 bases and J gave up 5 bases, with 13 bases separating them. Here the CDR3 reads CAIRPGESETQYF. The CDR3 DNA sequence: TGTGCCATCAGGCCAGGGGAGTCGGAGACCCAGTACTTC.

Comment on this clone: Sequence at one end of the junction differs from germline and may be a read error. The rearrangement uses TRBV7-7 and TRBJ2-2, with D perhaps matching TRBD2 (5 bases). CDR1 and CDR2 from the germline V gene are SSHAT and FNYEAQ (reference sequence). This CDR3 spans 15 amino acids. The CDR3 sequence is CASSLGGRGTGELFF. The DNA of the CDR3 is TGTGCTAGCAGCTTAGGTGGGAGAGGCACCGGGGAGCTGTTTTTT. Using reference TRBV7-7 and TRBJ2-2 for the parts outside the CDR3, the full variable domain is GAGVSQSPRYKVTKRGQDVTLRCDPISSHATLYWYQQALGQGPEFLTYFNYEAQPDKSGLPSDRFSAERPEGSISTLTIQRTEQRDSAMYRCASSLGGRGTGELFFGEGSRLTVL.

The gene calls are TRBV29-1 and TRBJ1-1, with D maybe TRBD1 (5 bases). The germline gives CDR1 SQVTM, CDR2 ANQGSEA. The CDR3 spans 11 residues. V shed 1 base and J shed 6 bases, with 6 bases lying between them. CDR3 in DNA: TGCAGCGTTGAAGTAGGGGCTGAAGCTTTCTTT. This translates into CSVEVGAEAFF.

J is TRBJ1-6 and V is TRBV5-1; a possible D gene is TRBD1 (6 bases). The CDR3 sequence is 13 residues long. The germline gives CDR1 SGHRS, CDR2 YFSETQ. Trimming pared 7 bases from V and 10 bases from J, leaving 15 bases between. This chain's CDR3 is CASSTGLESPLHF. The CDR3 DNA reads TGCGCCAGCTCAACAGGGCTTGAATCACCCCTCCACTTT.

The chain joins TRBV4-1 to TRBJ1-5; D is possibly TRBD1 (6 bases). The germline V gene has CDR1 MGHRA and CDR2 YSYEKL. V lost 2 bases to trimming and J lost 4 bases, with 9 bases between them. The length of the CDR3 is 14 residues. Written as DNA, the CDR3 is TGCGCCAGCAGCCAATGGACAGCTAATCAGCCCCAGCATTTT. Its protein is CASSQWTANQPQHF.

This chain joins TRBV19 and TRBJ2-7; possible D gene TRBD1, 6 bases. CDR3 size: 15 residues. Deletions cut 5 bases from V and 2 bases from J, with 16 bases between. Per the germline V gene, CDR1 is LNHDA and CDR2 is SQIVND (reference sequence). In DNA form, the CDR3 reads TGTGCCAGTAGTGCCCCTGGCGAGGGGGCCTACGAGCAGTACTTC. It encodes CASSAPGEGAYEQYF.

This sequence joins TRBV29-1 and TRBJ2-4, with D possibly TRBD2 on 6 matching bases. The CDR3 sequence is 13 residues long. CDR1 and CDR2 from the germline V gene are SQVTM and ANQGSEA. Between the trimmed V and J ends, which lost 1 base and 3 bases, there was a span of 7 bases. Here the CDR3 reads CSVEVGGKNIQYF. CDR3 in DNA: TGCAGCGTTGAAGTGGGAGGCAAAAACATTCAGTACTTC.

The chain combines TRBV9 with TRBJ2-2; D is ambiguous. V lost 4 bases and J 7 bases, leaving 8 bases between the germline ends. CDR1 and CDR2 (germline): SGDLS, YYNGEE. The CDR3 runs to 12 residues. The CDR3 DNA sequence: TGTGCCAGCAGCCCCTGGCACGGGGAGCTGTTTTTT. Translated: CASSPWHGELFF.

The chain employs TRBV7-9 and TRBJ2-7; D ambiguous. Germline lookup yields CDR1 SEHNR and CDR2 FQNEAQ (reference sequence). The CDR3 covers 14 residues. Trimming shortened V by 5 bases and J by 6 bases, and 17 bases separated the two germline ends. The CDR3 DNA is TGTGCCAGCAGCGTGAACGTGGGCCTTGGCGAGCAGTACTTC. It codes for CASSVNVGLGEQYF.

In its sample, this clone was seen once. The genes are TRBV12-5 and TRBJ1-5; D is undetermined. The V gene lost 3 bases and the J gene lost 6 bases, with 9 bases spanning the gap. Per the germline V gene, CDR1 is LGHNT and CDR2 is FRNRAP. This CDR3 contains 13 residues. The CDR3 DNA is TGTGCTAGTGGTTTCCAGGATCGTCAGCCCCAGCATTTT. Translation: CASGFQDRQPQHF.

This CDR3 reads CASLPTSGGRYEQYF. For the CDR3, the DNA is TGTGCCAGCCTCCCGACTAGCGGGGGGCGTTACGAGCAGTACTTC. The rearrangement joins TRBV6-5 to TRBJ2-7; 13 positions match TRBD2. Germline CDR1 reads MNHEY; CDR2 reads SVGAGI. J gave up 4 bases and V 8 bases, and 8 bases lay outside the gene matches. The CDR3 consists of 15 residues.

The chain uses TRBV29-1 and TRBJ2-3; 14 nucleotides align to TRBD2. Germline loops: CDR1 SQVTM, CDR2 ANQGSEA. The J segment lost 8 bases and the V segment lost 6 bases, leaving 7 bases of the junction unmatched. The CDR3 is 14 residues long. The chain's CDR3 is CSVGTSGGGGTQYF. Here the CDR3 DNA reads TGCAGCGTCGGGACTAGCGGGGGCGGAGGTACGCAGTATTTT.

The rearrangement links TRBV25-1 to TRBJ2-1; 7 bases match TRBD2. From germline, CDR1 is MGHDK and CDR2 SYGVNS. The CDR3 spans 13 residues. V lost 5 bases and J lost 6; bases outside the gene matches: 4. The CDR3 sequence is CASSSRTSNEQFF. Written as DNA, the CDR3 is TGTGCCAGCAGTTCCCGGACTAGCAATGAGCAGTTCTTC.

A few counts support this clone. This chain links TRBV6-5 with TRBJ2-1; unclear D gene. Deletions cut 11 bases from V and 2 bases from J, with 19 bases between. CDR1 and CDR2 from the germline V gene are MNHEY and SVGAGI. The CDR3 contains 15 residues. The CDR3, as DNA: TGTGCCGGCCATAACGAGGATCCACCCTACAATGAGCAGTTCTTC. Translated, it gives CAGHNEDPPYNEQFF.

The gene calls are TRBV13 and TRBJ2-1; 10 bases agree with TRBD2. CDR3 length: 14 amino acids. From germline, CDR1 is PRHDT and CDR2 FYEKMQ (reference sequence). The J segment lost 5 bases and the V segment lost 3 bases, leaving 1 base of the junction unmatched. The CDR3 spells CASSFGLADNEQFF. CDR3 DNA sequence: TGTGCCAGCAGCTTTGGACTAGCGGACAATGAGCAGTTCTTC.

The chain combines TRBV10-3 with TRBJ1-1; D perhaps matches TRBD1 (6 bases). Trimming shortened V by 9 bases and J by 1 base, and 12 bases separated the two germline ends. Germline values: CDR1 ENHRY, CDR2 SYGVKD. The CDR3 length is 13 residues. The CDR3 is CAISGHTNTEAFF. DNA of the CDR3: TGTGCCATTTCGGGACACACGAACACTGAAGCTTTCTTT.

The CDR3 DNA follows: TGTGCCAGCAGCCAAGGAGAAAGGGGGACCAAAAACATTCAGTACTTC. This sequence encodes CASSQGERGTKNIQYF. The V gene is TRBV3-1 (or the pseudogene TRBV3-2), the J gene TRBJ2-4; tentatively, D is TRBD1 (6 bases). CDR1 is LGHDT and CDR2 is YNNKEL in the germline V gene (reference sequence). V was trimmed by 1 base and J by 2 bases, leaving 12 bases between them. This CDR3 is 16 amino acids long.

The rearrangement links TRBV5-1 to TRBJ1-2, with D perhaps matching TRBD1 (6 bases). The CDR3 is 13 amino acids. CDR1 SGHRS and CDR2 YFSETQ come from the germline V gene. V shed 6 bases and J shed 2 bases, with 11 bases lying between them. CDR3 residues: CASNSDRNYGYTF. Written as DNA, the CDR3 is TGCGCCAGCAACTCAGACAGGAACTATGGCTACACCTTC.

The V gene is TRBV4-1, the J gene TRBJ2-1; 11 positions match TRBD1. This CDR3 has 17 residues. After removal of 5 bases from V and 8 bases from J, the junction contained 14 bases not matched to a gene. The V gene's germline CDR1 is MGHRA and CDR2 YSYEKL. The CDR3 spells CASSDSRGTGGTDEQFF. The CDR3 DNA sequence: TGCGCCAGCAGCGATTCGAGGGGGACAGGGGGAACAGATGAGCAGTTCTTC.

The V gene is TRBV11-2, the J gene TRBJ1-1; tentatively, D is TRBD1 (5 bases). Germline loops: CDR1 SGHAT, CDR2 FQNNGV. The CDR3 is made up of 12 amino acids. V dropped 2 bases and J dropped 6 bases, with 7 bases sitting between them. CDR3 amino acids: CASSLQGSEAFF. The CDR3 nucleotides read TGTGCCAGCAGCTTACAGGGATCTGAAGCTTTCTTT. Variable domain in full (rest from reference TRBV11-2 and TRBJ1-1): EAGVAQSPRYKIIEKRQSVAFWCNPISGHATLYWYQQILGQGPKLLIQFQNNGVVDDSQLPKDRFSAERLKGVDSTLKIQPAKLEDSAVYLCASSLQGSEAFFGQGTRLTVV.

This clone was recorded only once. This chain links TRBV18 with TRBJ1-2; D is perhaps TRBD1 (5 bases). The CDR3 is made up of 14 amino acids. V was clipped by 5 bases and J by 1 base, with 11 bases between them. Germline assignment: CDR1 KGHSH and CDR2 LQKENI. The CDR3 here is CASSESGDNYGYTF. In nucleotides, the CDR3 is TGTGCCAGCTCAGAATCGGGGGATAACTATGGCTACACCTTC.

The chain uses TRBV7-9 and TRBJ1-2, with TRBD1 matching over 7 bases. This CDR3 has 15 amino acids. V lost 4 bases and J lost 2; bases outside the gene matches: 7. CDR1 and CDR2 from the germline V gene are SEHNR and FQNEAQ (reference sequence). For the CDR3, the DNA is TGTGCCAGCAGCTCCCCGACAGGGCCGAACTATGGCTACACCTTC. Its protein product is CASSSPTGPNYGYTF.

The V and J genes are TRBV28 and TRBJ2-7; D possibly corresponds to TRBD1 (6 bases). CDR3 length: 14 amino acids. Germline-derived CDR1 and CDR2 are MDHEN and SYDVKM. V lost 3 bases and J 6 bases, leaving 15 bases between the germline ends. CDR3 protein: CASSLVLSDSEQYF. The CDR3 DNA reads TGTGCCAGCAGTTTGGTACTTTCGGACAGCGAGCAGTACTTC.